This T cell receptor beta chain was sequenced for a study of Ad26.COV2.S vaccination and SARS-CoV-2 variants (dated by TCRdb to the early 2020s). With respect to the entire study: Vaccine-arm donors were drawn from COV1001, a multicentre, randomized, double-blind, placebo-controlled phase I-IIa trial of Ad26.COV2.S in healthy adults. Ad26.COV2.S was administered intramuscularly at a dose of 5x10^10 or 1x10^11 viral particles, either as one shot or as two shots given 56 days apart. Sequencing of the TCRbeta repertoire served to evaluate the specificity and breadth of SARS-CoV-2-reactive T cell receptors following Ad26.COV2.S vaccination. The TCR-sequenced set comprised about 32 samples: some 20 Ad26.COV2.S vaccine recipients, 5 placebo recipients and 8 SARS-CoV-2 convalescent individuals. Trial participants were randomized into five groups of five: low-dose or high-dose Ad26.COV2.S given once or twice, or placebo on both occasions. Investigators did not know the trial group allocation while performing experiments and assessing outcomes.

The treatment or condition tag for this specimen amounts to: about 20 received Ad26.COV2.S at low or high dose, single or two shots; several received placebo; per-sample allocation not given. For vaccine and placebo recipients, the sequenced repertoires came from samples collected on day 63 after the first injection. Between 29 July and 7 August 2020, Cohort 1b enrolled fewer than 30 adults aged 18-55 years at one site in Boston, USA. As a vaccine, Ad26.COV2.S was a replication-incompetent adenovirus type 26 vector that expressed a prefusion-stabilized SARS-CoV-2 spike protein derived from the original Wuhan strain. The immunoSEQ Assay was the method used to sequence TCRbeta CDR3 regions. After extraction, genomic DNA underwent amplification by bias-controlled multiplex PCR, followed by high-throughput sequencing. The study's own analysis went as follows. To quantify the absolute abundance of each unique TCRbeta CDR3 region, sequences were collapsed and filtered. T cell fraction was estimated by normalizing TCRbeta template counts to usable DNA, with usable DNA measured through amplification of reference genes found in all nucleated cells. Repertoire TCRs were annotated as SARS-CoV-2-specific by exact matching of V gene, CDR3 amino acid sequence and J gene to a known reactive TCR set. The reference SARS-CoV-2 TCR set was derived from MIRA and filtered for enrichment in COVID-19-positive ImmuneCODE repertoires, a step that removed public or cross-reactive TCRs. Drawing on the MIRA antigens, annotated TCRs were analysed further at the level of specific ORF or position within ORF. Depth was the summed frequency of annotated unique rearrangements, while breadth was defined as annotated unique rearrangements over total unique productive rearrangements. TCR breadth was compared between groups using two-sided Wilcoxon rank-sum tests. TCRdb stores this immuneACCESS table with in-frame sequences only. Part of the clones is absent; in the studies checked, under half of the shortfall reflects unresolved V genes, and no reason is known for the rest. V, J and clone size derive from that table, while D and trimming were established from the DNA sequence. Recorded for this sample are about 440,000 clones; about 92% of them occurred a single time. The ten top clones hold more than 3.5% of the sample.

About this clone itself: It has no known antigen specificity. The record has no base qualities; no much larger clone is one base away.

Measured from the cysteine to the phenylalanine, the CDR3 is 14 residues long. The read is trimmed to its CDR3 DNA, 42 bases read in frame from base 1. CDR1 and CDR2 (SEHNR, FQNEAQ) derive from the germline V gene (reference sequence). V and J are truncated by 1 base and 8 bases respectively, leaving an intervening sequence of 12 bases. Results and caveats for the whole study, not just this receptor: According to the authors, total T cell responses may have been underestimated by the TCR breadth and depth analyses. Vaccine and placebo recipients had comparable non-spike TCR breadth, which fits with the vaccine containing only spike. The study lacked the statistical power to compare responses across vaccine doses or regimens. Higher spike-specific TCR breadth was observed in Ad26.COV2.S recipients than in placebo recipients (P = 0.0014). After vaccination, spike-specific CD8+ and CD4+ T cell responses were reported to show substantial breadth.

The receptor comes from a person aged 18-65 years who received the Ad26.COV2.S COVID-19 vaccine or a placebo. The material sequenced was peripheral blood, taken in a trial of Ad26.COV2.S vaccine versus placebo. The sequence is built from TRBV7-9 and TRBJ2-1; there is no confident call for the D gene. CDR3 protein: CASSLGSSGHEQFF. The DNA sequence is as follows: TGTGCCAGCAGCTTAGGCTCCTCAGGCCATGAGCAGTTCTTC.